Below are 14 T cell receptor beta chains sequenced from a single sample in a study of T cells in localized non-small cell lung cancer. TCRdb's copy holds only in-frame clones and misses some; the assay was immunoSEQ multiplex PCR. The table records roughly 30,000 clones, 94% of them present only once. Material: peripheral blood, obtained before any cancer treatment. The source is a woman between 35 and 70 years old with stage I lung adenocarcinoma.

The chain carries TRBV19 and TRBJ1-3, with D possibly TRBD1 on 5 matching bases. The ends were cut back, 9 bases at V and 0 bases at J, with 15 bases in the middle. Germline CDR1 and CDR2: LNHDA and SQIVND (reference sequence). This CDR3 region has 15 residues. CDR3 DNA: TGTGCCAGCATGAGACAGCCGAACTCTGGAAACACCATATATTTT. It is translated as CASMRQPNSGNTIYF. The complete variable domain, with remaining parts taken from reference TRBV19 and TRBJ1-3, reads DGGITQSPKYLFRKEGQNVTLSCEQNLNHDAMYWYRQDPGQGLRLIYYSQIVNDFQKGDIAEGYSVSREKKESFPLTVTSAQKNPTAFYLCASMRQPNSGNTIYFGEGSWLTVV.

V and J are TRBV4-3 and TRBJ1-4, with 12 bases lining up with TRBD1. This CDR3 spans 16 amino acids. Trimming cost V 6 bases and J 4 bases; bases outside gene matches: 6. Germline V lookup: CDR1 LGHNA, CDR2 YSLEER. The DNA for the CDR3 is TGCGCCAGCAGGGGACAGGGGGCGAGTAGTAATGAAAAACTGTTTTTT. Translation: CASRGQGASSNEKLFF.

This rearrangement joins TRBV11-3 to TRBJ2-1; TRBD2 might be the D (5 bases). The germline V gene has CDR1 SGHNT and CDR2 YENEEA. Trimming removed 0 bases from V and 4 bases from J, with 13 bases in between. This CDR3 is built from 16 residues. The CDR3 DNA reads as TGTGCCAGCAGCTTAGATGGCCAGCGGAGTTACAATGAGCAGTTCTTC. Amino acid sequence: CASSLDGQRSYNEQFF.

The chain links TRBV5-1 to TRBJ1-6, with D possibly being TRBD1 (5 bases). The CDR3 contains 14 residues. Germline lookup yields CDR1 SGHRS and CDR2 YFSETQ. The V and J ends lost 4 bases and 5 bases respectively, with 10 bases between them. In DNA form, the CDR3 reads TGCGCCAGCAGCGGAACGGGGGATAATTCACCCCTCCACTTT. It specifies CASSGTGDNSPLHF. Filled out from reference TRBV5-1 and TRBJ1-6, the complete variable domain reads KAGVTQTPRYLIKTRGQQVTLSCSPISGHRSVSWYQQTPGQGLQFLFEYFSETQRNKGNFPGRFSGRQFSNSRSEMNVSTLELGDSALYLCASSGTGDNSPLHFGNGTRLTVT.

The V gene is TRBV19, the J gene TRBJ1-2, with D possibly matching TRBD1 (5 bases). CDR1 and CDR2 from the germline V gene are LNHDA and SQIVND (reference sequence). This CDR3 is built from 14 residues. Trimming removed 3 bases from V and 0 bases from J, with 8 bases in between. The CDR3 sequence is CASSIGTTNYGYTF. The CDR3 DNA follows: TGTGCCAGTAGTATCGGGACGACTAACTATGGCTACACCTTC.

The genes are TRBV6-5 and TRBJ2-7; D is unclear. The CDR3 is 14 residues long. The germline V and J ends were trimmed by 2 bases and 0 bases, with 8 bases remaining between them. Germline V lookup: CDR1 MNHEY, CDR2 SVGAGI. The CDR3, as DNA: TGTGCCAGCAGTTACGTAAGAAGCTCCTACGAGCAGTACTTC. As protein: CASSYVRSSYEQYF.

This clone was seen only a few times. The chain carries TRBV18 and TRBJ1-2; D gene ambiguous. V gave up 1 base and J gave up 4 bases, with 16 bases separating them. Looked up from germline, CDR1 is KGHSH and CDR2 is LQKENI. The length of the CDR3 is 16 residues. The CDR3 sequence: CASSPQSDSSIYGYTF. The CDR3 DNA reads as TGTGCCAGCTCACCACAGTCCGACTCAAGTATCTATGGCTACACCTTC.

This sequence joins TRBV6-1 and TRBJ2-1, with D tentatively TRBD1 or TRBD2 (5 bases each). There are 14 residues in the CDR3. Deletions cut 6 bases from V and 6 bases from J, with 15 bases between. Germline assignment: CDR1 MNHNS and CDR2 SASEGT. CDR3 in DNA: TGTGCCAGCAGATGGGGGACCCTCGCCAATGAGCAGTTCTTC. Translation: CASRWGTLANEQFF.

The J gene is TRBJ1-5, the V gene TRBV18; TRBD1 matches at 7 bases. CDR3 size: 16 residues. V shed 5 bases, J shed 6 bases, and the junction held 13 bases outside the gene matches. Germline assignment: CDR1 KGHSH and CDR2 LQKENI. The CDR3 DNA sequence: TGTGCCAGCTCATCAACGGGACAGACTTTGGGTCAGCCCCAGCATTTT. This translates into CASSSTGQTLGQPQHF.

The chain has TRBV29-1 and TRBJ2-5; 13 bases are shared with TRBD2. The germline V gene encodes CDR1 SQVTM and CDR2 ANQGSEA. V was pared by 7 bases and J by 2 bases, with 7 bases of the junction left unmatched. The CDR3 is 15 amino acids. CDR3 sequence: CSGRTSGSRQETQYF. Here the CDR3 DNA reads TGCAGCGGACGGACTAGCGGGAGTCGTCAAGAGACCCAGTACTTC.

V is TRBV4-1 and J is TRBJ1-2; D uncertain. The CDR3 runs to 13 residues. The V end lost 4 bases, the J end lost 4 bases, and 10 bases lay between the germline ends. The germline V gene has CDR1 MGHRA and CDR2 YSYEKL. CDR3 nucleotide sequence: TGCGCCAGCAGCCTCTCTCTAGCCTATGGCTACACCTTC. The encoded protein is CASSLSLAYGYTF.

This chain connects TRBV7-9 to TRBJ2-1; no definite D call. The CDR3 is 16 amino acids. Trimming cost V 1 base and J 4 bases, with 14 bases left between them. The germline V gene encodes CDR1 SEHNR and CDR2 FQNEAQ (reference sequence). This chain's CDR3 is CASSLGLGLIYNEQFF. CDR3 in DNA: TGTGCCAGCAGCTTAGGGCTAGGTCTAATATACAATGAGCAGTTCTTC.

The chain couples TRBV18 to TRBJ2-2; TRBD2 matches at 10 bases. Looked up from germline, CDR1 is KGHSH and CDR2 is LQKENI. After removal of 4 bases from V and 3 bases from J, the junction contained 8 bases not matched to a gene. CDR3 length equals 17 residues. The CDR3, as DNA: TGTGCCAGCTCACTAACGATAGCGGGAGGTCACACCGGGGAGCTGTTTTTT. It yields the protein CASSLTIAGGHTGELFF.

J is TRBJ2-3 and V is TRBV18; the match to TRBD2 covers 7 bases. CDR1 is KGHSH, CDR2 LQKENI, per germline. The CDR3 spans 20 residues. The ends lost 6 bases at V and 2 bases at J; junction bases unmatched: 23. The CDR3 spells CASSSRGPTNSGFNTDTQYF. In DNA, the CDR3 is TGTGCCAGCTCCTCCCGCGGCCCCACTAATAGCGGGTTTAACACAGATACGCAGTATTTT.